This TCR beta chain appears in the sequencing data of a study of shared clonotypes between healthy human individuals. This CDR3 is built from 14 residues. Trimming took 2 bases from V and 3 from J, leaving 10 bases between them. From germline, CDR1 is LNHDA and CDR2 SQIVND (reference sequence). Data came from immunoSEQ multiplex PCR; TCRdb stores just in-frame clones and leaves some out. Altogether roughly 2.6 million clones are present, approximately 92% being singletons, with the ten largest covering under 0.15%. The V call is TRBV19, the J call TRBJ1-1, with D unresolved. The specimen sequenced was naive CD4+ T cells sorted from blood. Subset of the sample: CD45RA+ positively selected. This sequence was found in a man between 18 and 29 years old in good health. The CDR3 is CASSILGSDTEAFF. The CDR3, as DNA: TGTGCCAGTAGTATACTGGGGAGCGACACTGAAGCTTTCTTT.